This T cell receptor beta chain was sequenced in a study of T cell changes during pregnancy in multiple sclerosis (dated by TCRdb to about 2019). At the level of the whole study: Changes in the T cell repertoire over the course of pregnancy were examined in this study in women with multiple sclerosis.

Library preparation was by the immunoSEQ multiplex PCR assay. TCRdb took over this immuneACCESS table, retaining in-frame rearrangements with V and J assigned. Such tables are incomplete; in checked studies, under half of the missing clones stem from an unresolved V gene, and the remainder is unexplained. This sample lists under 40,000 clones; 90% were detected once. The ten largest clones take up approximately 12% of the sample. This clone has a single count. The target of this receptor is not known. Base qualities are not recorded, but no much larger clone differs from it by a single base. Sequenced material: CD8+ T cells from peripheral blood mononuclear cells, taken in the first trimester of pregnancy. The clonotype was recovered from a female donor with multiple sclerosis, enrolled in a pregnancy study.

The sequenced DNA is TGCGCCAGCAGCCAAGCCGGAACATCGGGGGGCGAGCAGTACTTC. Translated, it reads CASSQAGTSGGEQYF. The chain couples TRBV4-1 to TRBJ2-7; TRBD2 lines up with 7 middle nucleotides. Based on the germline V gene, the CDR1 and CDR2 sequences are MGHRA and YSYEKL. The CDR3 sequence holds 15 residues, the cysteine and phenylalanine included. Only the CDR3 DNA stays, 45 bases, in frame from base 1. Trimmed from V: 1 base; trimmed from J: 6 bases; junction bases lacking a gene match: 9.